Listed below are T cell receptor beta chains from one sample, sequenced in a study of identical twins. TCRdb recomputed calls from the 5' RACE reads with MiXCR, one row per CDR3 protein. The data contain hundreds of thousands of distinct CDR3 sequences, 5.5% to 6.5% of them singletons. Sequencing input: naive T cells sorted from blood. These receptors were collected from a young man in good health. Both conserved end residues are part of each CDR3. Fields, in order: J gene, D gene, V gene, clone size, CDR3 DNA, CDR3 protein. A D gene is named only where the DNA matches it firmly. Clone sizes are given selectively: once, few, many, or a class where the clone is expanded.

TRBJ1-2,TRBD1,TRBV5-1,NA,TGCGCCAGCAGCTTGGTTCCCGGGACAGCCCAAAACTATGGCTACACCTTC,CASSLVPGTAQNYGYTF
TRBJ2-3,NA,TRBV7-2,few,TGTGCCAGCAGCTTGACCTCGGTGGCGGATACGCAGTATTTT,CASSLTSVADTQYF
TRBJ2-6,TRBD2,TRBV25-1,few,TGTGCCAGCAGTACACGGGGGGGAACTGGGGCCAACGTCCTGACTTTC,CASSTRGGTGANVLTF
TRBJ2-5,TRBD1,TRBV5-1,NA,TGCGCCAGCTCTACAGAGGGGGCCATCCAGTACTTC,CASSTEGAIQYF
TRBJ2-5,NA,TRBV18,NA,TGTGCCAGCTCACCAACCAGGGTGGAGGAGACCCAGTACTTC,CASSPTRVEETQYF
TRBJ2-3,NA,TRBV18,NA,TGTGCCAGCTCACCACCCGGGGGTTGGACAGATACGCAGTATTTT,CASSPPGGWTDTQYF
TRBJ2-3,TRBD2,TRBV10-3,many,TGTGCCATCAGTGTTAGTAGCGGGAGGGGCACAGATACGCAGTATTTT,CAISVSSGRGTDTQYF
TRBJ2-2,NA,TRBV4-1,few,TGCGCCAGCAGCCAAGTAGTCCCCGATGGGGAGCTGTTTTTT,CASSQVVPDGELFF
TRBJ2-3,NA,TRBV3-1,many,TGTGCCAGCAGCCCAAAAGAGGTTAGGCATACAGATACGCAGTATTTT,CASSPKEVRHTDTQYF
TRBJ2-1,NA,TRBV12-3/TRBV12-4,many,TGTGCCAGCAGTTTGGGAATGAGGGGCAATGAGCAGTTCTTC,CASSLGMRGNEQFF
TRBJ2-7,TRBD1,TRBV29-1,many,TGCAGCGTTGAGACGGGACAGGGGGTTGTCGAGCAGTACTTC,CSVETGQGVVEQYF
TRBJ1-6,TRBD1,TRBV12-3/TRBV12-4,many,TGTGCCAGCGATGACGGACAGGGACTCAATTCACCCCTCCACTTT,CASDDGQGLNSPLHF
TRBJ2-7,NA,TRBV25-1,many,TGTGCCATCGGCAGGGAATCCGAGCAGTACTTC,CAIGRESEQYF
TRBJ2-7,TRBD1,TRBV28,many,TGTGCCAGCAGCACGGACAGGCCCTCCTACGAGCAGTACTTC,CASSTDRPSYEQYF
TRBJ1-1,NA,TRBV7-2,NA,TGTGCCAGCAGCCTATCTTCTAGGACTGAAGCTTTCTTT,CASSLSSRTEAFF
TRBJ2-1,NA,TRBV20-1,NA,TGCAGTGCTAGAGATCTTATGGGCAGGGTGAATGAGCAGTTCTTC,CSARDLMGRVNEQFF
TRBJ2-1,NA,TRBV5-1,NA,TGCGCCAGCAGCTCCGTCCGCGCCCTCGAGCAGTTCTTC,CASSSVRALEQFF
TRBJ1-3,NA,TRBV20-1,few,TGCAGTGCTAGAGGCGACAACTCTGGAAACACCATATATTTT,CSARGDNSGNTIYF
TRBJ2-2,TRBD2,TRBV20-1,many,TGCAGTGCTACAGGGATACTAGCGGGAGGGAGGACCGGGGAGCTGTTTTTT,CSATGILAGGRTGELFF
TRBJ2-2,TRBD1,TRBV20-1,few,TGCAGTGGCCAGACAGGGGCGAACACCGGGGAGCTGTTTTTT,CSGQTGANTGELFF
TRBJ2-1,NA,TRBV7-2,many,TGTGCCAGCAGCTTATGGGGGGCGTCGAGTTCCTACAATGAGCAGTTCTTC,CASSLWGASSSYNEQFF
TRBJ2-1,TRBD1,TRBV5-1,NA,TGCGCCAGCAGCTCCGGACAGGGGGCCCACAATGAGCAGTTCTTC,CASSSGQGAHNEQFF
TRBJ1-4,TRBD1,TRBV5-1,few,TGCGCCAGCAGCTCCGGACAGGGGTCTAATGAAAAACTGTTTTTT,CASSSGQGSNEKLFF
TRBJ2-5,NA,TRBV7-8,many,TGTGCCAGCACGGGGGAAGAGACCCAGTACTTC,CASTGEETQYF
TRBJ1-1,NA,TRBV5-1,few,TGCGCCAGCAGCTTGGGGAGCGCTGAAGCTTTCTTT,CASSLGSAEAFF
TRBJ1-1,NA,TRBV7-9,NA,TGTGCCAGCAGCATAGGGGCAGGGGTGAACACTGAAGCTTTCTTT,CASSIGAGVNTEAFF
TRBJ2-7,NA,TRBV25-1,NA,TGTGCCAGCAGTGAAGGCAGGGTTGGTCGGGACGAGCAGTACTTC,CASSEGRVGRDEQYF
TRBJ2-2,TRBD1,TRBV29-1,NA,TGCAGCGTTGTCGGTACAGGGGAAACTACGAACACCGGGGAGCTGTTTTTT,CSVVGTGETTNTGELFF
TRBJ2-3,TRBD2,TRBV6-1,NA,TGTGCCAGCCGTGGGACTAGATCGGGAGGGCCTAGCACAGATACGCAGTATTTT,CASRGTRSGGPSTDTQYF
TRBJ1-2,TRBD1,TRBV7-6,few,TGTGCCAGCAGTCCCGGGACAGGGATCCCTGTTAACTATGGCTACACCTTC,CASSPGTGIPVNYGYTF
TRBJ2-1,TRBD2,TRBV11-2,few,TGTGCCAGCAGCCGGGAGGGGGGCGGCTACAATGAGCAGTTCTTC,CASSREGGGYNEQFF
TRBJ2-4,NA,TRBV5-6,many,TGTGCCAGCAGCTTGGGGCAGCTAGCCAAAAACATTCAGTACTTC,CASSLGQLAKNIQYF
TRBJ2-3,NA,TRBV3-1,NA,TGTGCCAGCAGCGCATTTGATACGCAGTATTTT,CASSAFDTQYF
TRBJ2-1,NA,TRBV7-2,NA,TGTGCCAGCAGCTTAGCAGGTGTGGCCCCGGGATACGAGGGGCAGTTCTTC,CASSLAGVAPGYEGQFF
TRBJ2-5,NA,TRBV20-1,NA,TGCAGTGCTAGAGATCCACGGAGAGGGGAGACCCAGTACTTC,CSARDPRRGETQYF
TRBJ2-1,TRBD2,TRBV5-1,many,TGCGCCAGCAGCTTGGTAGCGGCGGGAGGGCCGAATGAGCAGTTCTTC,CASSLVAAGGPNEQFF
TRBJ2-1,TRBD2,TRBV3-1,few,TGTGCCAGCAGCCAACTAGCGGAGGGCTACAATGAGCAGTTCTTC,CASSQLAEGYNEQFF
TRBJ2-1,NA,TRBV6-1,NA,TGTGCCAGCATCTTGCCGGAGAGGCAGTTCTTC,CASILPERQFF
TRBJ1-4,NA,TRBV6-1,NA,TGTGCCAGCAGGGGGGAGAGGGAGATTTTT,CASRGEREIF
TRBJ2-1,NA,TRBV5-1,many,TGCGCCAGCAGCTTGTTCGGAGATGGGGGGAATGAGCAGTTCTTC,CASSLFGDGGNEQFF
TRBJ1-4,NA,TRBV12-3/TRBV12-4,few,TGTGCCAGCAGTTCGGGACATTCTGGCGAAAAACTGTTTTTT,CASSSGHSGEKLFF
TRBJ2-5,TRBD2,TRBV7-8,many,TGTGCCAGCAGCCCCGGGACTATGGAGACCCAGTACTTC,CASSPGTMETQYF
TRBJ1-5,TRBD1,TRBV20-1,few,TGCAGTGCTCCGGGCAGGGGGCCGAATCAGCCCCAGCATTTT,CSAPGRGPNQPQHF
TRBJ2-5,NA,TRBV18,many,TGTGCCAGCTCACCAAACCAAGAGACCCAGTACTTC,CASSPNQETQYF
TRBJ2-1,TRBD2,TRBV9,few,TGTGCCAGCAGCGTACCCATCCCGGGAGGTGATTCAGGGGAGCAGTTCTTC,CASSVPIPGGDSGEQFF
TRBJ2-1,NA,TRBV25-1,once,TGTGCCAGCAGTGAGGCGGCACGTAGTGAGCAGTTCTTC,CASSEAARSEQFF
TRBJ2-6,NA,TRBV12-3/TRBV12-4,few,TGTGCCAGCAGGCCCCACGGCAGTTCTGGGGCCAACGTCCTGACTTTC,CASRPHGSSGANVLTF
TRBJ2-1,NA,TRBV20-1,many,TGCAGTGCCAGTGGGGGGTCCCTCAATGAGCAGTTCTTC,CSASGGSLNEQFF
TRBJ2-3,TRBD2,TRBV27,NA,TGTGCCAGCAGTTTATCATTATTTGGTCGGGGGGCGCAGTATTTT,CASSLSLFGRGAQYF
TRBJ1-6,NA,TRBV12-3/TRBV12-4,many,TGTGCCAGCAGCCAGGACTTTTCACCCCTCCACTTT,CASSQDFSPLHF
TRBJ2-1,TRBD2,TRBV27,many,TGTGCCAGCAGTTCTCTTAGCGGGAGGTCCGAATACAATGAGCAGTTCTTC,CASSSLSGRSEYNEQFF
TRBJ1-1,NA,TRBV10-3,many,TGTGCCATCAGTGAGTCAGGACGGATGAACACTGAAGCTTTCTTT,CAISESGRMNTEAFF
TRBJ2-3,TRBD2,TRBV4-3,NA,TGCGCCAGCAGCCAAGATGAGGGACTAGCGGGAGGGCCTTATTTT,CASSQDEGLAGGPYF
TRBJ2-2,NA,TRBV10-3,many,TGTGCCATCAGTGAAAGGAGGGGGCAAGGCGGGGAGCTGTTTTTT,CAISERRGQGGELFF
TRBJ2-1,TRBD2,TRBV12-3/TRBV12-4,many,TGTGCCAGCAGTTTAAACGCGGCGGGAGGGCCTCGCCGGGAGCAGTTCTTC,CASSLNAAGGPRREQFF
TRBJ2-5,TRBD2,TRBV7-9,NA,TGTGCCAGCAGCTTAGGGGGACTAATGAAAGAGACCCAGTACTTC,CASSLGGLMKETQYF
TRBJ2-3,NA,TRBV6-2/TRBV6-3,few,TGTGCCAGCAGTTACCCTTCTACGCAGTATTTT,CASSYPSTQYF
TRBJ1-5,NA,TRBV4-1,few,TGCGCCAGCAGCCCTGTGAGTGTCCAGCCCCAGCATTTT,CASSPVSVQPQHF